The rows below give T cell receptor beta chains drawn from one sample of a study of T cell responses to AZD1222 COVID-19 vaccine. TCRdb's table, derived via immunoSEQ multiplex PCR, lists solely in-frame clones and lacks some. The sample records 90,000 to 100,000 clones, roughly 87% being singletons. The source material was peripheral blood, sampled on day 0 of AZD1222 vaccination. The receptors stem from an adult in good health. Both conserved end residues are part of each CDR3. A D gene is named only where the DNA matches it firmly. Clone size is given for some rows only: seen once, a few or many times, or a class if the clone is expanded.

clone size: once; V gene: TRBV5-6; J gene: TRBJ1-2; D gene: NA; CDR3 protein: CASSPRGAGYGYTF; CDR3 DNA: TGTGCCAGCAGCCCTCGGGGCGCGGGCTATGGCTACACCTTC
clone size: NA; V gene: TRBV2; J gene: TRBJ1-1; D gene: TRBD1; CDR3 protein: CASQGARGGNTEAFF; CDR3 DNA: TGTGCCAGCCAGGGGGCGCGAGGTGGGAACACTGAAGCTTTCTTT
clone size: NA; V gene: TRBV19; J gene: TRBJ1-5; D gene: NA; CDR3 protein: CASSIQGGNQPQHF; CDR3 DNA: TGTGCCAGTAGTATCCAGGGAGGCAATCAGCCCCAGCATTTT
clone size: NA; V gene: TRBV5-1; J gene: TRBJ1-5; D gene: TRBD1; CDR3 protein: CASSLRQGDQPQHF; CDR3 DNA: TGCGCCAGCAGCTTGAGGCAGGGGGATCAGCCCCAGCATTTT
clone size: NA; V gene: TRBV27; J gene: TRBJ2-7; D gene: NA; CDR3 protein: CASSDRDTVWGEQYF; CDR3 DNA: TGTGCCAGCAGTGACCGGGACACCGTTTGGGGCGAGCAGTACTTC
clone size: NA; V gene: TRBV18; J gene: TRBJ1-1; D gene: NA; CDR3 protein: CASSTSFNTEAFF; CDR3 DNA: TGTGCCAGCTCCACAAGCTTTAACACTGAAGCTTTCTTT
clone size: NA; V gene: TRBV6-5; J gene: TRBJ1-1; D gene: TRBD1; CDR3 protein: CASSPDGTGWLSAFF; CDR3 DNA: TGTGCCAGCAGTCCTGACGGGACAGGGTGGTTATCGGCTTTCTTT
clone size: NA; V gene: TRBV10-3; J gene: TRBJ1-2; D gene: NA; CDR3 protein: CAISVEGYGYTF; CDR3 DNA: TGTGCCATCAGCGTTGAAGGCTATGGCTACACCTTC
clone size: NA; V gene: TRBV6-1; J gene: TRBJ1-2; D gene: NA; CDR3 protein: CASSEAQDGYGYTF; CDR3 DNA: TGTGCCAGCAGTGAAGCGCAGGACGGCTATGGCTACACCTTC
clone size: NA; V gene: TRBV28; J gene: TRBJ1-2; D gene: TRBD1; CDR3 protein: CASSSGQAGGYTF; CDR3 DNA: TGTGCCAGCAGTTCGGGACAGGCGGGTGGCTACACCTTC
clone size: few; V gene: TRBV19; J gene: TRBJ1-1; D gene: TRBD1; CDR3 protein: CASSQRQGAEAFF; CDR3 DNA: TGTGCCAGTAGTCAGCGGCAGGGGGCTGAAGCTTTCTTT
clone size: NA; V gene: TRBV11-2; J gene: TRBJ2-5; D gene: NA; CDR3 protein: CASSSRRLQETQYF; CDR3 DNA: TGTGCCAGCAGCTCTCGACGGCTTCAAGAGACCCAGTACTTC
clone size: NA; V gene: TRBV4-2; J gene: TRBJ1-1; D gene: TRBD1; CDR3 protein: CASSQSDRVNTEAFF; CDR3 DNA: TGTGCCAGCAGCCAAAGTGACAGGGTGAACACTGAAGCTTTCTTT
clone size: few; V gene: TRBV11-3; J gene: TRBJ1-1; D gene: NA; CDR3 protein: CASSLLGNTEAFF; CDR3 DNA: TGTGCCAGCAGCCTTTTAGGGAACACTGAAGCTTTCTTT
clone size: NA; V gene: TRBV12-3/TRBV12-4; J gene: TRBJ1-2; D gene: NA; CDR3 protein: CATEGYGYTF; CDR3 DNA: TGTGCCACCGAGGGCTATGGCTACACCTTC
clone size: NA; V gene: TRBV5-4; J gene: TRBJ1-6; D gene: TRBD1; CDR3 protein: CASSAAGTGNSPLHF; CDR3 DNA: TGTGCCAGCAGCGCCGCCGGGACAGGAAATTCACCCCTCCACTTT
clone size: NA; V gene: TRBV20-1; J gene: TRBJ2-1; D gene: TRBD1; CDR3 protein: CSATLSGGQFF; CDR3 DNA: TGCAGTGCCACACTTTCAGGGGGGCAGTTCTTC
clone size: NA; V gene: TRBV6-2/TRBV6-3; J gene: TRBJ1-5; D gene: TRBD1; CDR3 protein: CASSYHRGQGENQPQHF; CDR3 DNA: TGTGCCAGCAGTTACCACCGGGGACAGGGGGAGAATCAGCCCCAGCATTTT
clone size: NA; V gene: TRBV5-4; J gene: TRBJ1-2; D gene: NA; CDR3 protein: CASSLGGDGYTF; CDR3 DNA: TGTGCCAGCAGCTTGGGGGGGGACGGCTACACCTTC
clone size: NA; V gene: TRBV3-1/TRBV3-2; J gene: TRBJ1-2; D gene: TRBD1; CDR3 protein: CASSQGTGANYGYTF; CDR3 DNA: TGTGCCAGCAGCCAAGGGACAGGAGCTAACTATGGCTACACCTTC
clone size: NA; V gene: TRBV14; J gene: TRBJ1-6; D gene: NA; CDR3 protein: CASSRQTGSPLHF; CDR3 DNA: TGTGCCAGCAGCCGTCAGACAGGCTCACCCCTCCACTTT
clone size: NA; V gene: TRBV6-1; J gene: TRBJ2-3; D gene: NA; CDR3 protein: CASATGTDTQYF; CDR3 DNA: TGTGCCAGCGCTACGGGCACAGATACGCAGTATTTT
clone size: NA; V gene: TRBV24-1; J gene: TRBJ1-1; D gene: NA; CDR3 protein: CATSDSYHTEAFF; CDR3 DNA: TGTGCCACCAGTGATTCGTATCACACTGAAGCTTTCTTT
clone size: NA; V gene: TRBV28; J gene: TRBJ1-5; D gene: TRBD1; CDR3 protein: CASSLGGQGGNQPQHF; CDR3 DNA: TGTGCCAGCAGCCTGGGGGGCCAGGGGGGCAATCAGCCCCAGCATTTT
clone size: NA; V gene: TRBV3-1/TRBV3-2; J gene: TRBJ2-3; D gene: NA; CDR3 protein: CASSSHGGPATDTQYF; CDR3 DNA: TGTGCCAGCAGCTCACACGGGGGCCCGGCGACAGATACGCAGTATTTT
clone size: NA; V gene: TRBV19; J gene: TRBJ1-4; D gene: NA; CDR3 protein: CASSPQGRDEKLFF; CDR3 DNA: TGTGCCAGTAGTCCCCAGGGACGTGATGAAAAACTGTTTTTT
clone size: NA; V gene: TRBV24-1; J gene: TRBJ1-2; D gene: NA; CDR3 protein: CATSDVGGGYTF; CDR3 DNA: TGTGCCACCAGTGATGTGGGTGGTGGCTACACCTTC
clone size: NA; V gene: TRBV29-1; J gene: TRBJ2-3; D gene: TRBD2; CDR3 protein: CSSRTSGGYGTQYF; CDR3 DNA: TGCAGCTCCCGGACTAGCGGGGGGTACGGTACGCAGTATTTT
clone size: NA; V gene: TRBV4-3; J gene: TRBJ2-1; D gene: TRBD2; CDR3 protein: CASSQAASGGAGQFF; CDR3 DNA: TGCGCCAGCAGCCAAGCGGCTAGCGGGGGGGCAGGGCAGTTCTTC
clone size: few; V gene: TRBV9; J gene: TRBJ2-2; D gene: NA; CDR3 protein: CASSVSGGPGELFF; CDR3 DNA: TGTGCCAGCAGCGTTAGTGGGGGGCCCGGGGAGCTGTTTTTT
clone size: NA; V gene: TRBV7-6; J gene: TRBJ1-4; D gene: TRBD1; CDR3 protein: CASSLSGDRGNEKLFF; CDR3 DNA: TGTGCCAGCAGCTTATCCGGGGACAGGGGTAATGAAAAACTGTTTTTT
clone size: once; V gene: TRBV6-2/TRBV6-3; J gene: TRBJ1-6; D gene: NA; CDR3 protein: CASSYFPQGTGSPLHF; CDR3 DNA: TGTGCCAGCAGTTACTTCCCGCAGGGGACCGGCTCACCCCTCCACTTT
clone size: NA; V gene: TRBV2; J gene: TRBJ1-2; D gene: NA; CDR3 protein: CASSEHSNYGYTF; CDR3 DNA: TGTGCCAGCAGTGAACACAGTAACTATGGCTACACCTTC
clone size: NA; V gene: TRBV7-9; J gene: TRBJ1-1; D gene: TRBD1; CDR3 protein: CASSLGQGDMNTEAFF; CDR3 DNA: TGTGCCAGCAGCTTAGGACAGGGGGACATGAACACTGAAGCTTTCTTT
clone size: NA; V gene: TRBV14; J gene: TRBJ1-1; D gene: NA; CDR3 protein: CASSQLPGARNTEAFF; CDR3 DNA: TGTGCCAGCAGCCAATTGCCGGGGGCGCGCAACACTGAAGCTTTCTTT
clone size: NA; V gene: TRBV6-5; J gene: TRBJ1-2; D gene: NA; CDR3 protein: CASLKGQVSKGYTF; CDR3 DNA: TGTGCCAGCCTTAAGGGTCAGGTCTCCAAAGGCTACACCTTC
clone size: NA; V gene: TRBV2; J gene: TRBJ1-2; D gene: TRBD1; CDR3 protein: CASSEARSQGVYGYTF; CDR3 DNA: TGTGCCAGCAGTGAAGCGCGAAGCCAGGGGGTCTATGGCTACACCTTC
clone size: once; V gene: TRBV7-7; J gene: TRBJ1-5; D gene: NA; CDR3 protein: CASSPGIHPNQPQHF; CDR3 DNA: TGTGCTAGCAGCCCTGGGATACACCCGAATCAGCCCCAGCATTTT
clone size: once; V gene: TRBV3-1/TRBV3-2; J gene: TRBJ2-5; D gene: NA; CDR3 protein: CASSQGTWTYF; CDR3 DNA: TGTGCCAGCAGCCAAGGGACTTGGACTTACTTC
clone size: once; V gene: TRBV19; J gene: TRBJ2-2; D gene: NA; CDR3 protein: CASSIRLSNTGELFF; CDR3 DNA: TGTGCCAGTAGTATCCGCCTATCGAACACCGGGGAGCTGTTTTTT
clone size: NA; V gene: TRBV5-4; J gene: TRBJ2-2; D gene: NA; CDR3 protein: CASSAVGTGELFF; CDR3 DNA: TGTGCCAGCAGCGCCGTCGGAACCGGGGAGCTGTTTTTT
clone size: NA; V gene: TRBV7-3; J gene: TRBJ2-3; D gene: NA; CDR3 protein: CASSLNPSGTDTQYF; CDR3 DNA: TGTGCCAGCAGCTTAAACCCTAGCGGCACAGATACGCAGTATTTT
clone size: few; V gene: TRBV19; J gene: TRBJ2-2; D gene: TRBD2; CDR3 protein: CASSIGGRDTGELFF; CDR3 DNA: TGTGCCAGTAGTATCGGCGGGAGGGACACCGGGGAGCTGTTTTTT
clone size: NA; V gene: TRBV7-8; J gene: TRBJ1-6; D gene: NA; CDR3 protein: CASSLDGNSYNSPLHF; CDR3 DNA: TGTGCCAGCAGCTTAGATGGGAACTCCTATAATTCACCCCTCCACTTT
clone size: NA; V gene: TRBV3-1/TRBV3-2; J gene: TRBJ2-1; D gene: TRBD2; CDR3 protein: CASSQLAGINNEQFF; CDR3 DNA: TGTGCCAGCAGCCAACTAGCGGGGATAAACAATGAGCAGTTCTTC
clone size: NA; V gene: TRBV19; J gene: TRBJ1-1; D gene: NA; CDR3 protein: CASSIPTGGGTEAFF; CDR3 DNA: TGTGCCAGTAGTATCCCGACCGGCGGGGGCACTGAAGCTTTCTTT
clone size: NA; V gene: TRBV7-2; J gene: TRBJ2-5; D gene: TRBD1; CDR3 protein: CASSTGDRETQYF; CDR3 DNA: TGTGCCAGCAGCACAGGGGACAGAGAGACCCAGTACTTC